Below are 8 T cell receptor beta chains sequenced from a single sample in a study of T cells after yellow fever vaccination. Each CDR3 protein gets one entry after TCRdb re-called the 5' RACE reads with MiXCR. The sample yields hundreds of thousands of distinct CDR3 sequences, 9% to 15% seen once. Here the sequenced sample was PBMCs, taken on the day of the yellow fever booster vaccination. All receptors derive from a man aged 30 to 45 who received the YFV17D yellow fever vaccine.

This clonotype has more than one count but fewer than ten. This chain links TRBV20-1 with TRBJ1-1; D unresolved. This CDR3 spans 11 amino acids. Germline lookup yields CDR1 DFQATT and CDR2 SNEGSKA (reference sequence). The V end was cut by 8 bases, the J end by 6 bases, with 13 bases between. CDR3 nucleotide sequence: TGCAGTTCAAGGATACGATCTGAAGCTTTCTTT. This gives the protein CSSRIRSEAFF.

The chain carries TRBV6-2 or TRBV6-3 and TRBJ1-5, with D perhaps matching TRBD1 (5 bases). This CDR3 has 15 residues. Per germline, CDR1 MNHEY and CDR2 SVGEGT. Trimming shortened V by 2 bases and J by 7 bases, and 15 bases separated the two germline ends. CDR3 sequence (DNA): TGTGCCAGCAGTTACGTTTTTGGGGCCGGGCAGCCCCAGCATTTT. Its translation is CASSYVFGAGQPQHF.

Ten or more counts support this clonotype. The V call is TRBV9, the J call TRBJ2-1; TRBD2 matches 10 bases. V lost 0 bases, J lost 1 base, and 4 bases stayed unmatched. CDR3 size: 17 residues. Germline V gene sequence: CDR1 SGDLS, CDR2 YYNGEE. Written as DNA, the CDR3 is TGTGCCAGCAGCGTAGAGAGCGGGAGGGTTTCCTACAATGAGCAGTTCTTC. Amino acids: CASSVESGRVSYNEQFF.

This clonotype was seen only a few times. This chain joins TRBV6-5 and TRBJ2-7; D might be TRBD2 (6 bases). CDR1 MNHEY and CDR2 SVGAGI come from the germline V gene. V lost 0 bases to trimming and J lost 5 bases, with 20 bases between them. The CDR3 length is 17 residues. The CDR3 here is CASSYSGRLASAHEQYF. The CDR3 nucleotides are TGTGCCAGCAGTTACTCAGGGAGGCTAGCGAGTGCTCACGAGCAGTACTTC.

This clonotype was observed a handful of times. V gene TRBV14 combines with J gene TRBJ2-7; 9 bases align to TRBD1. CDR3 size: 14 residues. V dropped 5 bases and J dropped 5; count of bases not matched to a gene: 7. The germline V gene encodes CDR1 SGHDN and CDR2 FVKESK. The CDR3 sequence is CASSLQQGADEQYF. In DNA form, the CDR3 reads TGTGCCAGCAGCTTACAACAGGGGGCGGACGAGCAGTACTTC. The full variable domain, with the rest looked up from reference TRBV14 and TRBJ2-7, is EAGVTQFPSHSVIEKGQTVTLRCDPISGHDNLYWYRRVMGKEIKFLLHFVKESKQDESGMPNNRFLAERTGGTYSTLKVQPAELEDSGVYFCASSLQQGADEQYFGPGTRLTVT.

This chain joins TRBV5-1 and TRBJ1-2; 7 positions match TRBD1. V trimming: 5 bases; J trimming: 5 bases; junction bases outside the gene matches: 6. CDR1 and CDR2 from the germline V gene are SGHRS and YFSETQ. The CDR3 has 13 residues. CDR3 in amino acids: CASRVDREYGYTF. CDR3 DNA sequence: TGCGCCAGCAGAGTTGACAGGGAATATGGCTACACCTTC.

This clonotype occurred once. The DNA for the CDR3 is TGCGCCAGCAGCTTGTTCGCCGAGAACACCGGGGAGCTGTTTTTT. This sequence encodes CASSLFAENTGELFF. The chain couples TRBV5-1 to TRBJ2-2; D unclear. The CDR3 is 15 amino acids. Trimming left V 1 base short and J 1 base short, with 8 bases between. Germline CDR1 reads SGHRS; CDR2 reads YFSETQ.

The CDR3 is CASSSASGVQETQYF. The DNA of the CDR3 is TGTGCCAGCAGTTCAGCTAGCGGGGTTCAAGAGACCCAGTACTTC. The rearrangement links TRBV6-5 to TRBJ2-5; 9 positions match TRBD2. CDR3 length: 15 residues. The ends lost 4 bases at V and 2 bases at J; junction bases unmatched: 5. Germline V gene sequence: CDR1 MNHEY, CDR2 SVGAGI.